These 29 T cell receptor beta chains were sequenced from one sample in a study of blood T cell repertoires in COVID-19 (dated by TCRdb to about 2020). The library was built by means of the immunoSEQ multiplex PCR assay. TCRdb re-hosts the immuneACCESS table, in-frame sequences only. Its copies lack some clones; in the studies checked, an unresolved V gene accounts for under half of them, and the cause for the rest is not known. The sample data list about 140,000 clones, and around three quarters of these were observed just once. Over 8.5% of the sample comes from the top ten. Sequenced sample: peripheral blood. The receptors here all came from a man aged 45-65 years with active or convalescent COVID-19.

J is TRBJ2-3 and V is TRBV28; 13 bases are shared with TRBD2. The CDR3 is 17 residues long. In germline, CDR1 is MDHEN, CDR2 SYDVKM. J lost 3 bases, V lost 7 bases, and 10 bases had no gene match. The DNA for the CDR3 is TGTGCCAGCAAGCAAATAGGACTAGCGGGAGATACAGATACGCAGTATTTT. Its protein is CASKQIGLAGDTDTQYF.

The genes are TRBV9 and TRBJ2-3; maybe TRBD1 (6 bases). The CDR3 covers 13 residues. Looked up from germline, CDR1 is SGDLS and CDR2 is YYNGEE. V shed 0 bases and J shed 6 bases, with 8 bases lying between them. CDR3 DNA: TGTGCCAGCAGCGTAGTCAGGGGCGATACGCAGTATTTT. It translates to CASSVVRGDTQYF.

This clone showed up just a few times. This chain joins TRBV27 and TRBJ1-6; D is perhaps TRBD1 (5 bases). The CDR3 has 12 residues. The germline CDR1 and CDR2 sequences are MNHEY and SMNVEV (reference sequence). V lost 6 bases and J lost 14, with 14 bases in between. The CDR3 spells CASSPTGGTLHF. CDR3 in DNA: TGTGCCAGCAGCCCTACGGGGGGGACCCTCCACTTT.

The chain joins TRBV7-3 to TRBJ2-7; 8 bases fit TRBD2. The CDR3 consists of 15 residues. Per germline, CDR1 SGHTA and CDR2 FQGTGA. V shed 4 bases, J shed 2 bases, and the junction held 7 bases outside the gene matches. Written as DNA, the CDR3 is TGTGCCAGCAGCTCCTGGACTAGCCCGCCCTACGAGCAGTACTTC. It codes for CASSSWTSPPYEQYF.

The chain is built from TRBV5-4 and TRBJ2-7; 8 bases agree with TRBD2. With 4 bases clipped from V and 4 bases from J, the junction kept 10 bases outside the gene matches. The CDR3 length is 15 residues. Per germline, CDR1 SGHNT and CDR2 YYREEE (reference sequence). Here the CDR3 DNA reads TGTGCCAGCAGCGTGGTAGCGGGATCGAATTACGAGCAGTACTTC. Amino acids: CASSVVAGSNYEQYF.

The V gene is TRBV5-1, the J gene TRBJ1-1; no clear D gene. CDR1 SGHRS and CDR2 YFSETQ come from the germline V gene. Trimming left V 1 base short and J 1 base short, with 5 bases between. This CDR3 is 13 amino acids long. CDR3 amino acids: CASSLTANTEAFF. The CDR3 bases are TGCGCCAGCAGCTTGACAGCGAACACTGAAGCTTTCTTT.

The chain links TRBV11-2 to TRBJ2-2, with 9 bases that match TRBD2. Trimming cost V 11 bases and J 3 bases; bases outside gene matches: 19. The CDR3 is made up of 18 amino acids. CDR1 and CDR2 from the germline V gene are SGHAT and FQNNGV. The CDR3 protein is CASNQPPGTSLDTGELFF. The CDR3 region has the DNA TGTGCCTCGAACCAGCCCCCCGGGACTAGCCTGGACACCGGGGAGCTGTTTTTT.

This clone was counted only a few times. This chain uses TRBV10-1 with TRBJ2-7; 8 bases fit TRBD2. The CDR3 covers 14 residues. Germline V gene data show CDR1 as WNHNN and CDR2 as SYGVQD (reference sequence). Germline trimming cut 4 bases from V and 3 bases from J; bases unmatched to any gene: 5. The CDR3 loop reads CASSVGLGGYEQYF. DNA of the CDR3: TGCGCCAGCAGTGTGGGACTAGGAGGCTACGAGCAGTACTTC.

The chain has TRBV5-4 and TRBJ2-1; 9 nucleotides match TRBD2. V lost 3 bases, J lost 9 bases, and 7 bases stayed unmatched. The CDR3 contains 14 residues. Germline V gives CDR1 SGHNT, CDR2 YYREEE (reference sequence). The CDR3, as DNA: TGTGCCAGCAGCTCCCCTCTAGCGGGGAGTGAGCAGTTCTTC. Its translation: CASSSPLAGSEQFF.

The chain employs TRBV28 and TRBJ2-1; TRBD2 matches 12 bases. This CDR3 contains 13 residues. J was trimmed by 7 bases and V by 11 bases; bases with no gene match: 6. Germline V lookup: CDR1 MDHEN, CDR2 SYDVKM. The CDR3 region has the DNA TGTGCCGGGGGACTAGCGGGTTATAATGAGCAGTTCTTC. This encodes CAGGLAGYNEQFF.

The CDR3 bases are TGTGCCAGTAGTGGGTCGACAGCCGCAACTAATGAAAAACTGTTTTTT. Protein product: CASSGSTAATNEKLFF. The chain couples TRBV19 to TRBJ1-4; D might be TRBD1 (5 bases). Germline-derived CDR1 and CDR2 are LNHDA and SQIVND (reference sequence). The CDR3 has 16 residues. Trimming stripped 5 bases from V and 0 bases from J, with 13 bases between. Full variable domain (outside the CDR3, taken from reference TRBV19 and TRBJ1-4): DGGITQSPKYLFRKEGQNVTLSCEQNLNHDAMYWYRQDPGQGLRLIYYSQIVNDFQKGDIAEGYSVSREKKESFPLTVTSAQKNPTAFYLCASSGSTAATNEKLFFGSGTQLSVL.

The chain links TRBV5-6 to TRBJ1-2; TRBD1 agrees at 7 bases. After removal of 6 bases from V and 2 bases from J, the junction contained 4 bases not matched to a gene. In germline, CDR1 is SGHDT, CDR2 YYEEEE. The CDR3 extends over 13 amino acids. The CDR3 nucleotides are TGTGCCAGCAAACAGGGGCTAAACTATGGCTACACCTTC. This translates into CASKQGLNYGYTF.

This chain joins TRBV5-8 and TRBJ2-4, with 7 bases identical to TRBD1. The V segment lost 0 bases and the J segment 2 bases; nucleotides outside the gene matches: 5. This CDR3 contains 16 residues. Germline CDR1 is SGHTS and CDR2 is YDEGEE. As DNA, the CDR3 is TGTGCCAGCAGCTTGGAGGGGGCGCTGACCAAAAACATTCAGTACTTC. Residues: CASSLEGALTKNIQYF.

Here the CDR3 reads CASSPPFDRGRSPLHF. DNA for the CDR3: TGTGCCAGCAGTCCTCCCTTTGACAGGGGGCGATCACCCCTCCACTTT. This chain links TRBV28 with TRBJ1-6; 10 nucleotides line up with TRBD1. The J segment lost 10 bases and the V segment lost 5 bases, leaving 11 bases of the junction unmatched. The CDR3 is made up of 16 amino acids. Germline lookup yields CDR1 MDHEN and CDR2 SYDVKM.

The J gene is TRBJ1-5, the V gene TRBV6-5; 9 bases are shared with TRBD1. CDR3 size: 15 residues. The germline V gene has CDR1 MNHEY and CDR2 SVGAGI. Trimming at V came to 6 bases and at J to 5 bases, leaving 8 bases not matched to a gene. CDR3 sequence reads: CASSVGTGLYQPQHF. For the CDR3, the DNA is TGTGCCAGCAGCGTGGGGACAGGGCTCTATCAGCCCCAGCATTTT.

The chain links TRBV9 to TRBJ1-5, with D perhaps TRBD1 (6 bases). The CDR3 is made up of 13 amino acids. The germline gives CDR1 SGDLS, CDR2 YYNGEE. Trimming cost V 3 bases and J 5 bases, with 9 bases left between them. In nucleotides, the CDR3 is TGTGCCAGCAGCGGGGCAGGGGATCAGCCCCAGCATTTT. Residues: CASSGAGDQPQHF.

A few counts support this clone. This chain links TRBV19 with TRBJ2-1, with 8 nucleotides matching TRBD2. The J segment lost 0 bases and the V segment lost 3 bases, leaving 1 base of the junction unmatched. The CDR3 has 15 amino acids. Germline lookup yields CDR1 LNHDA and CDR2 SQIVND (reference sequence). The chain's CDR3 is CASSISGSSYNEQFF. CDR3 nucleotide sequence: TGTGCCAGTAGTATCAGCGGGAGCTCCTACAATGAGCAGTTCTTC.

This CDR3 reads CASSFRSRGGGYTF. The CDR3, as DNA: TGTGCCAGCAGTTTCCGTTCCAGGGGTGGAGGCTACACCTTC. The rearrangement joins TRBV28 to TRBJ1-2; D might be TRBD1 (6 bases). The CDR3 covers 14 residues. Germline V gives CDR1 MDHEN, CDR2 SYDVKM. V dropped 3 bases and J dropped 8 bases, with 16 bases sitting between them.

This sequence joins TRBV7-9 and TRBJ1-4; weak D call: TRBD1 (5 bases). Looked up from germline, CDR1 is SEHNR and CDR2 is FQNEAQ (reference sequence). The length of the CDR3 is 14 residues. Trimming stripped 5 bases from V and 7 bases from J, with 14 bases between. DNA for the CDR3: TGTGCCAGCAGCCCGGACATCGTGGGTGAAAAACTGTTTTTT. It specifies CASSPDIVGEKLFF.

The chain couples TRBV6-5 to TRBJ1-2, with 11 bases aligning to TRBD1. The length of the CDR3 is 15 residues. Germline loops: CDR1 MNHEY, CDR2 SVGAGI. V lost 6 bases to trimming and J lost 4 bases; unmatched junction nucleotides: 7. CDR3 sequence: CASSQGQGAPYGYTF. The DNA of the CDR3 is TGTGCCAGCAGCCAAGGACAGGGGGCTCCCTATGGCTACACCTTC.

The chain combines TRBV12-5 with TRBJ2-2, with D tentatively TRBD2 (6 bases). V lost 7 bases to trimming and J lost 6 bases, with 15 bases between them. The CDR3 length is 14 residues. CDR1 LGHNT and CDR2 FRNRAP come from the germline V gene. The chain's CDR3 is CASASSDWAGELFF. In DNA form, the CDR3 reads TGTGCTAGTGCCTCTAGCGATTGGGCCGGGGAGCTGTTTTTT.

This chain uses TRBV7-2 with TRBJ1-4; TRBD1 aligns across 7 bases. The V segment lost 5 bases and the J segment 3 bases; nucleotides outside the gene matches: 3. Looked up from germline, CDR1 is SGHTA and CDR2 is FQGNSA. The CDR3 runs to 14 residues. The DNA of the CDR3 is TGTGCCAGCAGCCCCGGGACAGCTAATGAAAAACTGTTTTTT. It is translated as CASSPGTANEKLFF.

CDR3 in amino acids: CASSQEAQGFYEQYF. The DNA of the CDR3 is TGTGCCAGCAGCCAAGAAGCCCAGGGTTTTTACGAGCAGTACTTC. The V call is TRBV3-1 (or the pseudogene TRBV3-2), the J call TRBJ2-7; maybe TRBD1 (5 bases). The germline gives CDR1 LGHDT, CDR2 YNNKEL (reference sequence). The V end was cut by 0 bases, the J end by 4 bases, with 13 bases between. This CDR3 has 15 residues.

This chain connects TRBV25-1 to TRBJ2-7, with D tentatively TRBD1 (7 bases). The germline CDR1 and CDR2 sequences are MGHDK and SYGVNS. Trimming stripped 3 bases from V and 2 bases from J, with 14 bases between. The CDR3 covers 15 residues. CDR3 DNA: TGTGCCAGCAGTGAGGGCGGGACAGCTCCCTACGAGCAGTACTTC. It translates to CASSEGGTAPYEQYF.

This chain uses TRBV7-9 with TRBJ2-2; 8 bases are shared with TRBD1. The trim removed 5 bases at V and 7 bases at J, leaving 9 bases unmatched. CDR1 is SEHNR and CDR2 is FQNEAQ in the germline V gene (reference sequence). The CDR3 is 15 amino acids. The CDR3 bases are TGTGCCAGCAGCCCCGGACAGGGATTAAACGGGGAGCTGTTTTTT. It encodes CASSPGQGLNGELFF.

J is TRBJ2-1 and V is TRBV24-1; no clear D. Trimming took 0 bases from V and 7 from J, leaving 12 bases between them. The germline V gene has CDR1 KGHDR and CDR2 SFDVKD. The length of the CDR3 is 15 residues. The CDR3 DNA sequence: TGTGCCACCAGTGATTTGGTGGGCGCGATGAATGAGCAGTTCTTC. This translates into CATSDLVGAMNEQFF.

This chain links TRBV9 with TRBJ2-2; D remains unclear. V lost 3 bases to trimming and J lost 1 base, with 7 bases between them. The CDR3 loop spans 14 amino acids. CDR1 SGDLS and CDR2 YYNGEE come from the germline V gene. In DNA form, the CDR3 reads TGTGCCAGCAGCGAGAACTTGAACACCGGGGAGCTGTTTTTT. Its translation: CASSENLNTGELFF.

The chain combines TRBV7-2 with TRBJ2-6; 11 bases match TRBD2. Unmatched junction bases numbered 5, after V lost 0 bases and J lost 4 bases. Germline CDR1 SGHTA, CDR2 FQGNSA. The CDR3 extends over 18 amino acids. The CDR3 region is CASSLASGRASGANVLTF. The CDR3 coding sequence is TGTGCCAGCAGCTTAGCTAGCGGGAGGGCCTCCGGGGCCAACGTCCTGACTTTC.

In this sample, this clone turned up once. This chain uses TRBV9 with TRBJ1-3, with D possibly TRBD1 on 5 matching bases. The V gene lost 0 bases and the J gene lost 4 bases, with 11 bases spanning the gap. This CDR3 spans 15 amino acids. From germline, CDR1 is SGDLS and CDR2 YYNGEE. CDR3 residues: CASSVERGPGNTIYF. The CDR3 DNA follows: TGTGCCAGCAGCGTAGAGCGGGGCCCCGGAAACACCATATATTTT.